These 8 T cell receptor beta chains share one sample of origin, sequenced in a study of T cell changes during pregnancy in multiple sclerosis. Method: immunoSEQ multiplex PCR; TCRdb's copy keeps in-frame clones and lacks some. The sample lists approximately 70,000 clones; 90% to 95% were seen once. This specimen consisted of peripheral blood, obtained in the second trimester of pregnancy. These receptors were taken from a female donor in good health, enrolled as a control in a pregnancy study.

A single count supports this clone. The CDR3 region has the DNA TGTGCCAGCAGTTTACGAGGAGGAGGGGAAGGCTACACCTTC. Translated, it gives CASSLRGGGEGYTF. The chain employs TRBV28 and TRBJ1-2, with a possible D match to TRBD1 (5 bases). Germline CDR1 MDHEN, CDR2 SYDVKM. V lost 2 bases and J 8 bases, leaving 15 bases between the germline ends. This CDR3 has 14 residues.

This chain uses TRBV18 with TRBJ2-7; 9 bases agree with TRBD2. This CDR3 has 14 residues. The germline V gene encodes CDR1 KGHSH and CDR2 LQKENI. Unmatched junction bases numbered 4, after V lost 1 base and J lost 6 bases. The CDR3 nucleotides are TGTGCCAGCTCACCACTAGCGGGAGAAGGCGAGCAGTACTTC. As protein: CASSPLAGEGEQYF.

The chain couples TRBV7-3 to TRBJ2-5; perhaps TRBD2 as D (5 bases). This CDR3 is 14 amino acids long. Germline CDR1 SGHTA, CDR2 FQGTGA. The ends were cut back, 4 bases at V and 7 bases at J, with 16 bases in the middle. For the CDR3, the DNA is TGTGCCAGCAGCTCCGAGAGAGGGTTTGGGACCCAGTACTTC. Translation gives CASSSERGFGTQYF.

J is TRBJ2-1 and V is TRBV10-3, with D tentatively TRBD2 (6 bases). Per the germline V gene, CDR1 is ENHRY and CDR2 is SYGVKD. This CDR3 has 14 amino acids. Trimming cost V 3 bases and J 7 bases, with 13 bases left between them. The CDR3 DNA follows: TGTGCCATCAGTGAAACGGGAGTAGAAAATGAGCAGTTCTTC. Translating gives CAISETGVENEQFF.

For the CDR3, the DNA is TGTGCCAGCAGCTTAGTAGTAACGACTGGAAACACCATATATTTT. Translated: CASSLVVTTGNTIYF. The genes are TRBV7-9 and TRBJ1-3; D gene ambiguous. V gave up 1 base and J gave up 2 bases, with 9 bases separating them. CDR3 length equals 15 residues. Germline lookup yields CDR1 SEHNR and CDR2 FQNEAQ (reference sequence).

This chain joins TRBV15 and TRBJ2-1; D perhaps matches TRBD1 (5 bases). The CDR3 is 13 amino acids. Germline V gene sequence: CDR1 LNHNV, CDR2 YYDKDF (reference sequence). The V and J ends lost 0 bases and 10 bases respectively, with 10 bases between them. CDR3 bases: TGTGCCACCAGCAGAGATGGGGCTTGGGAGCAGTTCTTC. This sequence encodes CATSRDGAWEQFF.

This clone was detected once. The chain carries TRBV6-5 and TRBJ2-1, with 9 bases matching TRBD2. The CDR3 runs to 15 residues. Trimming cost V 7 bases and J 4 bases; bases outside gene matches: 8. Germline-derived CDR1 and CDR2 are MNHEY and SVGAGI. The CDR3 reads CASNPLAGSYNEQFF. The CDR3 region has the DNA TGTGCCAGCAATCCCCTAGCGGGGTCATACAATGAGCAGTTCTTC.

The genes are TRBV28 and TRBJ1-2; 9 nucleotides match TRBD1. J lost 6 bases, V lost 6 bases, and 8 bases had no gene match. Germline CDR1 reads MDHEN; CDR2 reads SYDVKM. The CDR3 runs 14 residues. The CDR3 protein is CASSQMTGGNGYTF. In nucleotides, the CDR3 is TGTGCCAGCAGCCAGATGACAGGGGGGAATGGCTACACCTTC.